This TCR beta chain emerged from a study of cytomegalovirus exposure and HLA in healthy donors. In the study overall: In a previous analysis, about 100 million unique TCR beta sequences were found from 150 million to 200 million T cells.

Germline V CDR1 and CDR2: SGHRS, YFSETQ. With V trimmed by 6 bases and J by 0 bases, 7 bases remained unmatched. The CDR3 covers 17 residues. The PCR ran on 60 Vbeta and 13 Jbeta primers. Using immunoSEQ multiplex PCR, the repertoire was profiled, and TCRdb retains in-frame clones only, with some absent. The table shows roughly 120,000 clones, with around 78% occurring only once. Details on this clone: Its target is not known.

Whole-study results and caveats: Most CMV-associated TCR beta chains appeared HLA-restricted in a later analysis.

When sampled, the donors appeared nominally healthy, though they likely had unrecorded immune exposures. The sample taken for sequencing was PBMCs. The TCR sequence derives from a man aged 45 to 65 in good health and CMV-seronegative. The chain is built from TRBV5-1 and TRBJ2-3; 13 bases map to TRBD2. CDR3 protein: CASTGTSGASSTDTQYF. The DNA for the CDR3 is TGCGCCAGCACAGGGACTAGCGGGGCTTCTAGCACAGATACGCAGTATTTT.